The rows below give T cell receptor beta chains drawn from one sample of a study of beta chain features in type 1 diabetes. Assay: immunoSEQ multiplex PCR; the TCRdb copy retains only in-frame clones and omits some. The repertoire holds about 260,000 clones, with around 24% as singletons. Material: naive CD4+ T cells from blood. The receptors derive from a woman in her twenties or thirties with type 1 diabetes. The CDR3 runs from the conserved cysteine through the conserved F or W. Each record gives: V gene, D gene, clone size, J gene, CDR3 DNA, CDR3 protein. The D gene is left open where the match is weak. Not every row has a clone size; where given, it reads once, few, many or a size class.

v_call: TRBV29-1
d_call: .
clone_size: .
j_call: TRBJ1-1
cdr3_nt: TGCAGCAGCCGACAGGATGAAGCTTTCTTT
cdr3_aa: CSSRQDEAFF

v_call: TRBV19
d_call: .
clone_size: few
j_call: TRBJ2-5
cdr3_nt: TGTGCCAGTAGTATTTGGAGCGGGCAAGAGACCCAGTACTTC
cdr3_aa: CASSIWSGQETQYF

v_call: TRBV14
d_call: .
clone_size: few
j_call: TRBJ2-7
cdr3_nt: TGTGCCAGCAGCCCGCAGTCTTTATCCTACGAGCAGTACTTC
cdr3_aa: CASSPQSLSYEQYF

v_call: TRBV4-2
d_call: .
clone_size: few
j_call: TRBJ2-5
cdr3_nt: TGTGCCAGCAGCCAGGAATCCAGGGTAGGGGAGACCCAGTACTTC
cdr3_aa: CASSQESRVGETQYF

v_call: TRBV30
d_call: .
clone_size: few
j_call: TRBJ1-1
cdr3_nt: TGTGCCTGGACTACCCAAGGAGACACTGAAGCTTTCTTT
cdr3_aa: CAWTTQGDTEAFF

v_call: TRBV30
d_call: .
clone_size: few
j_call: TRBJ2-7
cdr3_nt: TGTGCCTGGAGGGGCGGGGAGAGCTCCTACGAGCAGTACTTC
cdr3_aa: CAWRGGESSYEQYF

v_call: TRBV25-1
d_call: .
clone_size: .
j_call: TRBJ1-2
cdr3_nt: TGTGCCAGCAGTGAAGTTGGGGACTCTGGCTACACCTTC
cdr3_aa: CASSEVGDSGYTF

v_call: TRBV18
d_call: TRBD2
clone_size: .
j_call: TRBJ2-1
cdr3_nt: TGTGCCAGCTCACCAGGACTAGCTACTAACAATGAGCAGTTCTTC
cdr3_aa: CASSPGLATNNEQFF

v_call: TRBV9
d_call: .
clone_size: few
j_call: TRBJ2-1
cdr3_nt: TGTGCCAGCAGCCAGGCGGGGAGCTCCTACAATGAGCAGTTCTTC
cdr3_aa: CASSQAGSSYNEQFF

v_call: TRBV4-1
d_call: .
clone_size: .
j_call: TRBJ2-7
cdr3_nt: TGCGCCAGCAGTTCCCCACAGGGACCCTACGAGCAGTACTTC
cdr3_aa: CASSSPQGPYEQYF

v_call: TRBV28
d_call: TRBD1
clone_size: few
j_call: TRBJ2-7
cdr3_nt: TGTGCCAGCAGTTTAACCTACAGGGGACGGTACGAGCAGTACTTC
cdr3_aa: CASSLTYRGRYEQYF

v_call: TRBV5-4
d_call: .
clone_size: few
j_call: TRBJ2-2
cdr3_nt: TGTGCCAGCAGCTCCCCATTGTCCGGGGAGCTGTTTTTT
cdr3_aa: CASSSPLSGELFF

v_call: TRBV30
d_call: .
clone_size: .
j_call: TRBJ2-3
cdr3_nt: TGTGCCTGGAGTGCCTGGCGGGGATTCACAGATACGCAGTATTTT
cdr3_aa: CAWSAWRGFTDTQYF

v_call: TRBV5-1
d_call: TRBD2
clone_size: .
j_call: TRBJ2-5
cdr3_nt: TGCGCCAGCAGACCATCTACTAGCGGAGAGACCCAGTACTTC
cdr3_aa: CASRPSTSGETQYF

v_call: TRBV4-1
d_call: .
clone_size: .
j_call: TRBJ2-5
cdr3_nt: TGCGCCAGCAGCCAAGACAGGGTGGGCGAGACCCAGTACTTC
cdr3_aa: CASSQDRVGETQYF

v_call: TRBV7-9
d_call: .
clone_size: few
j_call: TRBJ2-3
cdr3_nt: TGTGCCAGCAGCTTAGTAAGTTCGCGGGATACGCAGTATTTT
cdr3_aa: CASSLVSSRDTQYF

v_call: TRBV2
d_call: TRBD1
clone_size: .
j_call: TRBJ1-1
cdr3_nt: TGTGCCAGCACCGTCGCAGGGGGCGACACTGAAGCTTTCTTT
cdr3_aa: CASTVAGGDTEAFF

v_call: TRBV28
d_call: TRBD2
clone_size: .
j_call: TRBJ2-2
cdr3_nt: TGTGCCAGCAGTTCCTCGGCATCTAGCGGGAGGTGGACCGGGGAGCTGTTTTTT
cdr3_aa: CASSSSASSGRWTGELFF

v_call: TRBV29-1
d_call: .
clone_size: few
j_call: TRBJ2-2
cdr3_nt: TGCAGCGTTTTGCCTAGCCGGAACACCGGGGAGCTGTTTTTT
cdr3_aa: CSVLPSRNTGELFF

v_call: TRBV9
d_call: TRBD2
clone_size: few
j_call: TRBJ2-3
cdr3_nt: TGTGCCAGCAGCGTAGTGGGACTAGCGGGAGTTACAGATACGCAGTATTTT
cdr3_aa: CASSVVGLAGVTDTQYF

v_call: TRBV13
d_call: .
clone_size: .
j_call: TRBJ1-5
cdr3_nt: TGTGCCAGCAGCGAGAAGAATCAGCCCCAGCATTTT
cdr3_aa: CASSEKNQPQHF

v_call: TRBV4-1
d_call: .
clone_size: .
j_call: TRBJ2-2
cdr3_nt: TGCGCCAGCAGACACCAGGGGGGAACGGGGGAGCTGTTTTTT
cdr3_aa: CASRHQGGTGELFF

v_call: TRBV30
d_call: TRBD2
clone_size: few
j_call: TRBJ2-1
cdr3_nt: TGTGCCTGGAGTGGACTAGCGGGAGAGGAGCAGTTCTTC
cdr3_aa: CAWSGLAGEEQFF

v_call: TRBV5-1
d_call: .
clone_size: few
j_call: TRBJ2-2
cdr3_nt: TGCGCCAGCAGAAACTTAGCGGACCGCACCGGGGAGCTGTTTTTT
cdr3_aa: CASRNLADRTGELFF

v_call: TRBV30
d_call: .
clone_size: .
j_call: TRBJ2-1
cdr3_nt: TGTGCCTGGAGTGAGACGGGGTTGGAGCAGTTCTTC
cdr3_aa: CAWSETGLEQFF

v_call: TRBV6-5
d_call: .
clone_size: .
j_call: TRBJ1-1
cdr3_nt: TGTGCCAGCAGCAGTGGACAGCGCTCTGGAGCTTTCTTT
cdr3_aa: CASSSGQRSGAFF